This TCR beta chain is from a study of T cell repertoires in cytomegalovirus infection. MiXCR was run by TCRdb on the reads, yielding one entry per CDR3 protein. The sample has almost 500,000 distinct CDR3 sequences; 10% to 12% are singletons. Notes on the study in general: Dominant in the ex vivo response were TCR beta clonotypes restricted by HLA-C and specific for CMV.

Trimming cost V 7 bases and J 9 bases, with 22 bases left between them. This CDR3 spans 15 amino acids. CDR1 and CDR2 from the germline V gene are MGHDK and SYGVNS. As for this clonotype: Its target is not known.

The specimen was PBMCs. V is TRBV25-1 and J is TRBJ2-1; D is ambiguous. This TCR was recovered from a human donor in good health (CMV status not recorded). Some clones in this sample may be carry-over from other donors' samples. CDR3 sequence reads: CASTPPGPGTTEQFF. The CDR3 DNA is TGTGCCAGCACTCCTCCGGGCCCCGGAACCACTGAGCAGTTCTTC.